This record concerns one TCR beta chain sequence. The sample's time point: week 3, after first cycle of checkpoint inhibitor. Apart from a couple of fast progressors, RECIST 1.1 response was judged 12 weeks post-infusion. Patients with prior systemic cancer treatment, concomitant immunosuppressants, or other active malignancies were excluded. The data were obtained in a study of blood T cell dynamics during melanoma immunotherapy. Trimming left V 6 bases short and J 0 bases short, with 9 bases between. Germline values: CDR1 MDHEN, CDR2 SYDVKM. The CDR3 totals 13 residues. Profiling relied on immunoSEQ multiplex PCR, and the TCRdb table lists in-frame clones only, not all of them. The sample shows approximately 13,000 clones, around nine tenths of them seen only once.

This specimen consisted of effector memory CD8+ T cells from blood, obtained from a patient treated with checkpoint blockade. This chain uses TRBV28 with TRBJ2-7; the D gene could be TRBD1 or TRBD2 (5 bases each). This TCR was sampled from a human donor with melanoma. The CDR3 loop is CASRRDGSYEQYF. The CDR3 DNA follows: TGTGCCAGCAGGAGGGACGGCTCCTACGAGCAGTACTTC.